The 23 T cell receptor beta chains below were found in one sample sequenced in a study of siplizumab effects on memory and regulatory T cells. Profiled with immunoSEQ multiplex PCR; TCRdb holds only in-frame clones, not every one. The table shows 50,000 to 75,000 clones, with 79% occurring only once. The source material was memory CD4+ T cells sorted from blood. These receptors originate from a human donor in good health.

CDR3 sequence (DNA): TGTGCCAGCTCACCACCTCCGGGGGGCCTAAACTCCGAGCAGTACTTC. Encoded protein: CASSPPPGGLNSEQYF. The chain carries TRBV18 and TRBJ2-7, with D perhaps matching TRBD2 (7 bases). Trimming stripped 0 bases from V and 6 bases from J, with 18 bases between. This CDR3 has 16 residues. CDR1 is KGHSH, CDR2 LQKENI, per germline.

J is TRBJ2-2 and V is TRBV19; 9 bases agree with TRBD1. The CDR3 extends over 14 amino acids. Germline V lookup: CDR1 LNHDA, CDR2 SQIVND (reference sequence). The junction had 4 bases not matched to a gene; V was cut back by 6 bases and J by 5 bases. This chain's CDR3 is CASRGTGRTGELFF. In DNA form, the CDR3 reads TGTGCCAGTAGAGGGACAGGGAGGACCGGGGAGCTGTTTTTT.

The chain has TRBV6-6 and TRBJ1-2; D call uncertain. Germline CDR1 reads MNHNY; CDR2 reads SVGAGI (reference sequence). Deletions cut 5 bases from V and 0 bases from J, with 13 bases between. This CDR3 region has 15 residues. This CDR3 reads CASSVTATSNYGYTF. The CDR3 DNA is TGTGCCAGCAGTGTGACGGCGACATCTAACTATGGCTACACCTTC.

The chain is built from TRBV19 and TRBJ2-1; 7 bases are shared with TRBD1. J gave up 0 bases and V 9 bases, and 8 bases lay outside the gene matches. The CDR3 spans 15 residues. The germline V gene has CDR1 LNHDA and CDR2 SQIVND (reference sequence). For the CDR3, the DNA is TGTGCCAGCCGACCACAGGGGAGCTCCTACAATGAGCAGTTCTTC. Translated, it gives CASRPQGSSYNEQFF. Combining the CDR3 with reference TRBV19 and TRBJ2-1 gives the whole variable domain DGGITQSPKYLFRKEGQNVTLSCEQNLNHDAMYWYRQDPGQGLRLIYYSQIVNDFQKGDIAEGYSVSREKKESFPLTVTSAQKNPTAFYLCASRPQGSSYNEQFFGPGTRLTVL.

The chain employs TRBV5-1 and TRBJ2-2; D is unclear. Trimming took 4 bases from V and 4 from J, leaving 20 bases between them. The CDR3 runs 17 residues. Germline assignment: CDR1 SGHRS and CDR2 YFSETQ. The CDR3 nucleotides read TGCGCCAGCAGCCCGCAGGCCCTCACTCTTTCCACCGGGGAGCTGTTTTTT. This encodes CASSPQALTLSTGELFF.

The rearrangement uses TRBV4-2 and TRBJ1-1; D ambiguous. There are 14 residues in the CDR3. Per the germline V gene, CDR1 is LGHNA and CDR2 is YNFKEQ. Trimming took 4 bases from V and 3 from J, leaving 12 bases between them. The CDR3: CASSPLGKDTEAFF. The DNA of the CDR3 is TGTGCCAGCAGCCCCCTAGGCAAGGACACTGAAGCTTTCTTT.

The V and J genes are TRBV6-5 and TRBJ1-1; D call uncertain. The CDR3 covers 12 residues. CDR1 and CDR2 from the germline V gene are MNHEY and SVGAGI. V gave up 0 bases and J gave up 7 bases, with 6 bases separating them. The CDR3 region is CASSYSTLEAFF. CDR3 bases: TGTGCCAGCAGTTACTCGACACTTGAAGCTTTCTTT.

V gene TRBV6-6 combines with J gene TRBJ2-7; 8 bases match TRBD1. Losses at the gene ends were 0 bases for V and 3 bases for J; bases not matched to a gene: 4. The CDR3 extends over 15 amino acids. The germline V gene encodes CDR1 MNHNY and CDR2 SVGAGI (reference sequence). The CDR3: CASSYSPGTGYEQYF. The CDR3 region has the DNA TGTGCCAGCAGTTACTCACCCGGGACAGGCTACGAGCAGTACTTC.

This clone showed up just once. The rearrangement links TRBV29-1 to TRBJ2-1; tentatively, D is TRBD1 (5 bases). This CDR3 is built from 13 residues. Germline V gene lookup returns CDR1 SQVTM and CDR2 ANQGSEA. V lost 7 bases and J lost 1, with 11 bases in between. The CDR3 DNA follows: TGCAGCGCAGGGTCAGGTTCCTACAATGAGCAGTTCTTC. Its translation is CSAGSGSYNEQFF.

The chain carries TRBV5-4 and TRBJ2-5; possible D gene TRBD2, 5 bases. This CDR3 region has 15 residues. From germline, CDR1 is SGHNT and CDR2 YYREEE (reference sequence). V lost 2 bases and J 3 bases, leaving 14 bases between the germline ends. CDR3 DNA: TGTGCCAGCAGCTTTTCCCTCGGGCGGGAAGAGACCCAGTACTTC. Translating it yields CASSFSLGREETQYF. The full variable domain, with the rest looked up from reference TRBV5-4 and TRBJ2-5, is ETGVTQSPTHLIKTRGQQVTLRCSSQSGHNTVSWYQQALGQGPQFIFQYYREEENGRGNFPPRFSGLQFPNYSSELNVNALELDDSALYLCASSFSLGREETQYFGPGTRLLVL.

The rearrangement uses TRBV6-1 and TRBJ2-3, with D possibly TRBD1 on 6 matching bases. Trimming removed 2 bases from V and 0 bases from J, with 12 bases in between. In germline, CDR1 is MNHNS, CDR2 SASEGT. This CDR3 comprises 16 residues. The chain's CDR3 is CASSERGSYSTDTQYF. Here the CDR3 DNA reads TGTGCCAGCAGTGAAAGGGGGTCGTATAGCACAGATACGCAGTATTTT.

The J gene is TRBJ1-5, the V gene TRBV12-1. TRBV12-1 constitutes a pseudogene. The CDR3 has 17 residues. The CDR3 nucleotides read TGTGCCAGCAGCTTCGCCAAACACCACTATAGCAATCAGCCCCAGCATTTT. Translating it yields CASSFAKHHYSNQPQHF.

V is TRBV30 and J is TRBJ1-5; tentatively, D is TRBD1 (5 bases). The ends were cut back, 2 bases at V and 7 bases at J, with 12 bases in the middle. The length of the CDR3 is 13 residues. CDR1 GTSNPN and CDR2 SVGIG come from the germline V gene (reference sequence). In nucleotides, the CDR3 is TGTGCCTGGAGTCAAGGGGAGAGGCAGCCCCAGCATTTT. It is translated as CAWSQGERQPQHF. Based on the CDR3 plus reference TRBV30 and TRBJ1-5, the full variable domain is SQTIHQWPATLVQPVGSPLSLECTVEGTSNPNLYWYRQAAGRGLQLLFYSVGIGQISSEVPQNLSASRPQDRQFILSSKKLLLSDSGFYLCAWSQGERQPQHFGDGTRLSIL.

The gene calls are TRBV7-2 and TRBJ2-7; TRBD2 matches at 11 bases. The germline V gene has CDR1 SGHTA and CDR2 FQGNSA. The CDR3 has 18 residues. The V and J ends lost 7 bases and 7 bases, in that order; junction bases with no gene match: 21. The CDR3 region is CASNEVELAGVKRTEQYF. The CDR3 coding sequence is TGTGCCAGCAACGAGGTGGAACTAGCGGGGGTCAAGAGGACGGAGCAGTACTTC.

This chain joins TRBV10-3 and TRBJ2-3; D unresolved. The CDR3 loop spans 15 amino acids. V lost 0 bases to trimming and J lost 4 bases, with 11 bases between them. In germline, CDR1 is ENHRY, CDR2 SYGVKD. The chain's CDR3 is CAISESPSGADTQYF. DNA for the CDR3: TGTGCCATCAGTGAGTCACCCTCCGGCGCAGATACGCAGTATTTT.

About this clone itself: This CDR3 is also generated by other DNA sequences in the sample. CDR3 amino acids: CASSPPGESRGGEQYF. The DNA of the CDR3 is TGTGCCAGCAGCCCCCCCGGCGAGAGCCGAGGGGGAGAGCAGTACTTC. The chain has TRBV9 and TRBJ2-7; a possible D gene is TRBD1 (6 bases). Trimming left V 4 bases short and J 7 bases short, with 24 bases between. Germline V gene sequence: CDR1 SGDLS, CDR2 YYNGEE. The CDR3 loop spans 16 amino acids.

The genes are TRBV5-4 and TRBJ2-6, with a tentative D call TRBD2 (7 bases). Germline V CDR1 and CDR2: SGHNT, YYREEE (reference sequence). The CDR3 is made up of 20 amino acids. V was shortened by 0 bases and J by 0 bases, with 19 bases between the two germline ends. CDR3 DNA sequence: TGTGCCAGCAGCTTGGGAGCGGCGGGGGCCTTCAGCTCTGGGGCCAACGTCCTGACTTTC. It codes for CASSLGAAGAFSSGANVLTF.

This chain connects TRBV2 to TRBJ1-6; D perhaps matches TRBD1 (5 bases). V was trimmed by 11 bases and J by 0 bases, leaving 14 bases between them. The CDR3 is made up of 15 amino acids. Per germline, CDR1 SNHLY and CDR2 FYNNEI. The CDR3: CACRGQDSYNSPLHF. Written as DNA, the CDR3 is TGTGCCTGTCGCGGACAAGACTCCTATAATTCACCCCTCCACTTT.

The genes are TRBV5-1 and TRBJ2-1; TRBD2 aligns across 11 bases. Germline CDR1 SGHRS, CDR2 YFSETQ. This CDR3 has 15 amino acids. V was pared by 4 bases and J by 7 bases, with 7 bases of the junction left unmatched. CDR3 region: CASSPQPSGGNEQFF. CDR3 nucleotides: TGCGCCAGCAGCCCCCAGCCTAGCGGGGGGAATGAGCAGTTCTTC.

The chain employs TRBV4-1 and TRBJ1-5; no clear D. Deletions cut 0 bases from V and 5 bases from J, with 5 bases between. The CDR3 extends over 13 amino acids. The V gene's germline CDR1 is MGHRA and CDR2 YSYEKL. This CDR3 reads CASSQERDQPQHF. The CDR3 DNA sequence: TGCGCCAGCAGCCAAGAACGGGATCAGCCCCAGCATTTT.

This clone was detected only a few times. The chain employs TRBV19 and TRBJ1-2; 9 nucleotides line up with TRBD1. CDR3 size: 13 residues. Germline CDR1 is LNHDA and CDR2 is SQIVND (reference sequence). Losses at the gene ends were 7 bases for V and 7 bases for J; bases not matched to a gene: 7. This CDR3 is CASIGGTGFGYTF. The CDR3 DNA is TGTGCCAGTATCGGGGGGACAGGGTTTGGCTACACCTTC.

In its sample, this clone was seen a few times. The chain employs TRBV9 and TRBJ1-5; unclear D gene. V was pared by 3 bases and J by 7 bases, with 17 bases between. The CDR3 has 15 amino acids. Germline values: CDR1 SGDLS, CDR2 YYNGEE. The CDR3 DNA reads TGTGCCAGCAGCGCGAGTCCGACCCCGGGGCAGCCCCAGCATTTT. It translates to CASSASPTPGQPQHF.

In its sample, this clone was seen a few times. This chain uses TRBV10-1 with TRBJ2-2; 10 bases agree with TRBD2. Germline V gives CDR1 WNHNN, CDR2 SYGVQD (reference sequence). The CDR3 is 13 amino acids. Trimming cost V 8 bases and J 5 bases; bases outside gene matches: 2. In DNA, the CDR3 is TGCGCCAGCGAGCGGGGGGGAACCGGGGAGCTGTTTTTT. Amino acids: CASERGGTGELFF.